Shown below are 26 T cell receptor beta chains from a single sample sequenced in a study of blood T cells in healthy people across ages. For the second PCR, which ran for roughly 6 to 12 cycles, a sample-barcoded 5' primer and a J-beta primer mix were used. Each CDR3 protein gets one entry after TCRdb re-called the 5' RACE reads with MiXCR. Of hundreds of thousands of distinct CDR3 sequences detected, under 30% appear once; the ten largest clones hold roughly 10%. In addition, the sample was reused for a study of T cells of mothers and their children.

The sequenced material came from blood. The source of these receptors is a boy aged 5-17 years in good health.

This sequence joins TRBV7-8 and TRBJ2-1; no reliable D call. Germline V gives CDR1 SGHVS, CDR2 FQNEAQ. Trimming removed 4 bases from V and 9 bases from J, with 10 bases in between. The CDR3 loop spans 12 amino acids. The CDR3 DNA reads TGTGCCAGCAGCTGGGCCCATTCTGAGCAGTTCTTC. Translating it yields CASSWAHSEQFF.

This clonotype appeared a few times. This chain uses TRBV28 with TRBJ2-1; no firm D call. Trimming removed 5 bases from V and 3 bases from J, with 14 bases in between. The CDR3 has 15 amino acids. Germline V gene sequence: CDR1 MDHEN, CDR2 SYDVKM. The CDR3: CASSLSVGNYNEQFF. The CDR3 region has the DNA TGTGCCAGCAGTCTTTCGGTGGGAAACTACAATGAGCAGTTCTTC.

The rearrangement links TRBV7-8 to TRBJ2-5; D is unresolved. V was shortened by 2 bases and J by 0 bases, with 16 bases between the two germline ends. The CDR3 loop spans 17 amino acids. Looked up from germline, CDR1 is SGHVS and CDR2 is FQNEAQ. The CDR3 bases are TGTGCCAGCAGCTTACCCCTCCCAGACTTCGACCAAGAGACCCAGTACTTC. Protein: CASSLPLPDFDQETQYF.

This clonotype was recorded a few times. This chain uses TRBV7-9 with TRBJ2-7, with D hard to call. Trimming took off 5 bases at V and 0 bases at J, with 11 bases between the two ends. Germline CDR1 SEHNR, CDR2 FQNEAQ (reference sequence). The CDR3 totals 14 residues. CDR3 loop: CASSPARHSYEQYF. The CDR3 region has the DNA TGTGCCAGCAGCCCCGCGCGTCACTCCTACGAGCAGTACTTC.

V is TRBV20-1 and J is TRBJ2-5; D might be TRBD2 (6 bases). The tail of the sequence fits TRBJ2-1 better, so the J call may be wrong. CDR3 size: 16 residues. Looked up from germline, CDR1 is DFQATT and CDR2 is SNEGSKA (reference sequence). The CDR3 is CSASFTAGLPYNEQFF. The CDR3 DNA reads TGCAGTGCTAGTTTTACAGCGGGCCTTCCCTACAATGAGCAGTTCTTC.

The V and J genes are TRBV20-1 and TRBJ1-5; D uncertain. The CDR3 length is 15 residues. V lost 5 bases and J lost 5, with 19 bases in between. Germline CDR1 DFQATT, CDR2 SNEGSKA (reference sequence). CDR3 coding DNA: TGCAGTGCTGATAACCGGGCCTCGGCGGATCAGCCCCAGCATTTT. Its protein product is CSADNRASADQPQHF.

This clonotype was counted a few times. The chain joins TRBV12-3 or TRBV12-4 to TRBJ2-5; tentatively, D is TRBD1 (7 bases). V dropped 7 bases and J dropped 2 bases, with 14 bases sitting between them. The CDR3 is 14 amino acids. CDR3 DNA sequence: TGTGCCAGCACCGGGGGACAGCGACAAGAGACCCAGTACTTC. It yields the protein CASTGGQRQETQYF.

The J gene is TRBJ2-2, the V gene TRBV6-1; TRBD1 matches 9 bases. This CDR3 is 16 amino acids long. Germline trimming cut 4 bases from V and 4 bases from J; bases unmatched to any gene: 7. Germline CDR1 and CDR2: MNHNS and SASEGT. The CDR3 DNA sequence: TGTGCCAGCAGTGCTACGGGACAGGGTTTCACCGGGGAGCTGTTTTTT. Protein sequence: CASSATGQGFTGELFF.

The chain carries TRBV4-3 and TRBJ2-5, with TRBD1 matching 10 bases. CDR3 length: 16 amino acids. The J segment lost 4 bases and the V segment lost 5 bases, leaving 10 bases of the junction unmatched. Germline CDR1 and CDR2: LGHNA and YSLEER. The CDR3 DNA sequence: TGCGCCAGCAGCTTAGGTGGACAGGGGGTTCGAGAGACCCAGTACTTC. Translation gives CASSLGGQGVRETQYF.

The V and J genes are TRBV7-2 and TRBJ2-5; no clear D gene. Trimming stripped 3 bases from V and 7 bases from J, with 18 bases between. The CDR3 has 15 residues. Germline V CDR1 and CDR2: SGHTA, FQGNSA. The CDR3 here is CASSFGDPDLGTQYF. The DNA of the CDR3 is TGTGCCAGCAGCTTTGGAGATCCTGATTTGGGGACCCAGTACTTC.

This clonotype was observed a handful of times. This chain links TRBV6-2 or TRBV6-3 with TRBJ2-1, with 8 nucleotides matching TRBD2. The CDR3 is made up of 17 amino acids. Per the germline V gene, CDR1 is MNHEY and CDR2 is SVGEGT. With 0 bases clipped from V and 9 bases from J, the junction kept 13 bases outside the gene matches. CDR3 sequence reads: CASSYSGWTGGRSEQFF. CDR3 nucleotide sequence: TGTGCCAGCAGTTACTCGGGATGGACGGGAGGGCGAAGTGAGCAGTTCTTC.

This clonotype came up a few times. The V and J genes are TRBV28 and TRBJ2-5; 7 bases agree with TRBD1. Gene TRBJ2-7 matches the end of the DNA better, so the J call may be wrong. CDR1 is MDHEN and CDR2 is SYDVKM in the germline V gene. The CDR3 length is 15 residues. The CDR3 nucleotides read TGTGCCAGCAGTTCCACAGGGGACCCTACCTACGAGCAGTACTTC. The encoded protein is CASSSTGDPTYEQYF.

V usage is TRBV5-1 and J usage is TRBJ1-2; possible D gene TRBD1, 5 bases. There are 15 residues in the CDR3. Germline V gene lookup returns CDR1 SGHRS and CDR2 YFSETQ. Trimming took 4 bases from V and 4 from J, leaving 17 bases between them. The DNA for the CDR3 is TGCGCCAGCAGCAGTGGGGGGGATAGGCGCTATGGCTACACCTTC. This gives the protein CASSSGGDRRYGYTF.

This clonotype was counted only a few times. The chain carries TRBV27 and TRBJ2-1, with 9 nucleotides matching TRBD2. V lost 3 bases to trimming and J lost 9 bases; unmatched junction nucleotides: 9. Germline V gene data show CDR1 as MNHEY and CDR2 as SMNVEV (reference sequence). CDR3 size: 15 residues. The chain's CDR3 is CASSFIIAGVSEQFF. The CDR3 DNA reads TGTGCCAGCAGTTTTATAATAGCGGGAGTCAGTGAGCAGTTCTTC.

Only a few counts were recorded for this clonotype. The rearrangement joins TRBV27 to TRBJ2-4; 7 nucleotides line up with TRBD2. CDR1 and CDR2 (germline): MNHEY, SMNVEV (reference sequence). J lost 1 base, V lost 1 base, and 7 bases had no gene match. CDR3 length: 17 amino acids. CDR3 loop: CASSLYGGEGAKNIQYF. In DNA form, the CDR3 reads TGTGCCAGCAGTTTATATGGGGGGGAAGGGGCCAAAAACATTCAGTACTTC.

The chain couples TRBV12-3 or TRBV12-4 to TRBJ2-3; D not certain. V gave up 7 bases and J gave up 5 bases, with 13 bases separating them. The CDR3 totals 13 residues. The CDR3 spells CASTPPLEDTQYF. CDR3 nucleotide sequence: TGTGCCAGCACTCCTCCCCTGGAAGATACGCAGTATTTT.

The V and J genes are TRBV20-1 and TRBJ2-2; D is unresolved. There are 14 residues in the CDR3. Trimming took 5 bases from V and 7 from J, leaving 17 bases between them. CDR1 and CDR2 from the germline V gene are DFQATT and SNEGSKA (reference sequence). The CDR3, as DNA: TGCAGTGCTCGACCCGGCTACCTTAGCGGGGAGCTGTTTTTT. Translated: CSARPGYLSGELFF.

This clonotype was observed many times. J is TRBJ2-3 and V is TRBV7-2; D could derive from TRBD1 or TRBD2 (5 bases each). Germline loops: CDR1 SGHTA, CDR2 FQGNSA. V lost 5 bases and J 5 bases, leaving 8 bases between the germline ends. The CDR3 sequence is 12 residues long. The CDR3 DNA is TGTGCCAGCAGCCCTGGGGGAGATACGCAGTATTTT. Translating it yields CASSPGGDTQYF.

V and J are TRBV4-1 and TRBJ1-5, with D perhaps matching TRBD1 (5 bases). V lost 1 base and J lost 6, with 10 bases in between. The CDR3 has 14 residues. The germline CDR1 and CDR2 sequences are MGHRA and YSYEKL. CDR3 amino acids: CASSQVGTAQPQHF. The CDR3, as DNA: TGCGCCAGCAGCCAAGTTGGGACCGCTCAGCCCCAGCATTTT.

CDR3 nucleotide sequence: TGCAGCGTCGGAGCCGGGACAGGCTCCGGCGAGCAGTACTTC. It yields the protein CSVGAGTGSGEQYF. The J gene is TRBJ2-7, the V gene TRBV29-1; 8 bases are a match to TRBD1. Germline CDR1 is SQVTM and CDR2 is ANQGSEA. The J segment lost 6 bases and the V segment lost 6 bases, leaving 13 bases of the junction unmatched. The CDR3 is 14 residues long.

This chain joins TRBV7-2 and TRBJ2-3; possible D gene TRBD2, 6 bases. CDR1 is SGHTA, CDR2 FQGNSA, per germline. V dropped 11 bases and J dropped 0 bases, with 15 bases sitting between them. The CDR3 is 14 residues long. CDR3 sequence (DNA): TGTGCCTCCGGGACTCGAAGGAGCACAGATACGCAGTATTTT. It encodes CASGTRRSTDTQYF.

A few counts support this clonotype. The rearrangement uses TRBV6-2 or TRBV6-3 and TRBJ1-1; 7 bases line up with TRBD1. This CDR3 is 15 amino acids long. Germline CDR1 MNHEY, CDR2 SVGEGT. V shed 4 bases, J shed 3 bases, and the junction held 8 bases outside the gene matches. CDR3 in amino acids: CASSSWLRGDTEAFF. CDR3 bases: TGTGCCAGCAGTTCGTGGCTCAGGGGGGACACTGAAGCTTTCTTT.

This clonotype has a handful of counts. This rearrangement joins TRBV7-2 to TRBJ2-5; no clear D. The last part of the DNA fits TRBJ2-7 better; the J call may be wrong. The germline V gene encodes CDR1 SGHTA and CDR2 FQGNSA. The CDR3 runs 15 residues. Here the CDR3 DNA reads TGTGCCAGCAGCTTAGATTCTGTCCTCTCCTACGAGCAGTACTTC. Its protein product is CASSLDSVLSYEQYF.

This clonotype was observed a few times. CDR3 in amino acids: CASSLETGEVSFQYF. Here the CDR3 DNA reads TGTGCCAGCAGCTTAGAGACAGGGGAGGTCTCATTCCAGTACTTC. The gene calls are TRBV7-2 and TRBJ2-4, with TRBD1 matching 8 bases. The junction had 12 bases not matched to a gene; V was cut back by 1 base and J by 13 bases. Per the germline V gene, CDR1 is SGHTA and CDR2 is FQGNSA. The CDR3 is 15 amino acids.

This chain links TRBV6-1 with TRBJ2-1, with D possibly matching TRBD2 (5 bases). V lost 3 bases and J lost 6, with 9 bases in between. The CDR3 totals 13 residues. Looked up from germline, CDR1 is MNHNS and CDR2 is SASEGT. The CDR3 region is CASSDSGVNEQFF. CDR3 sequence (DNA): TGTGCCAGCAGTGACTCCGGGGTCAATGAGCAGTTCTTC.

A few counts support this clonotype. The rearrangement links TRBV10-3 to TRBJ2-5; 7 nucleotides align to TRBD2. The CDR3 is 16 residues long. Germline values: CDR1 ENHRY, CDR2 SYGVKD. Losses at the gene ends were 2 bases for V and 1 base for J; bases not matched to a gene: 7. Here the CDR3 reads CAISEGGAGSQETQYF. CDR3 nucleotide sequence: TGTGCCATCAGTGAGGGGGGAGCGGGAAGCCAAGAGACCCAGTACTTC.